The 15 T cell receptor beta chains given below trace back to one sample, sequenced in a study of shared clonotypes between healthy human individuals. Repertoires were generated with immunoSEQ multiplex PCR, while TCRdb's copy carries only in-frame clones and drops some. The sample lists about a million clones; 60% to 85% were seen once. The source material was memory CD4+ T cells from PBMCs. Indicated subset: CD45RA-negative fraction. These receptors were taken from a man aged 18-30 years in good health. Some clones in this sample may be carry-over from other donors' samples.

The CDR3 region has the DNA TGCGCCAGCAGTAGAGGGGCTAGCAATCAGCCCCAGCATTTT. Translation: CASSRGASNQPQHF. The rearrangement joins TRBV4-3 to TRBJ1-5; TRBD1 is a possible D gene (5 bases). The germline V gene has CDR1 LGHNA and CDR2 YSLEER. CDR3 length equals 14 residues. Trimming cost V 6 bases and J 0 bases, with 9 bases left between them.

On this clone: The same CDR3 arises from other DNA sequences in this sample as well. V gene TRBV5-1 combines with J gene TRBJ2-5, with 9 bases identical to TRBD1. Germline V CDR1 and CDR2: SGHRS, YFSETQ. CDR3 size: 14 residues. J gave up 4 bases and V 0 bases, and 1 base lay outside the gene matches. Written as DNA, the CDR3 is TGCGCCAGCAGCTTGGGGGACAGGGTAGAGACCCAGTACTTC. Residues: CASSLGDRVETQYF.

The sample holds a few counts of this clone. This chain links TRBV2 with TRBJ2-5; 9 nucleotides align to TRBD2. Germline CDR1 reads SNHLY; CDR2 reads FYNNEI. V trimming: 3 bases; J trimming: 5 bases; junction bases outside the gene matches: 4. CDR3 size: 14 residues. The CDR3: CASSEREGRETQYF. The DNA for the CDR3 is TGTGCCAGCAGTGAGCGGGAGGGCCGGGAGACCCAGTACTTC.

The chain links TRBV2 to TRBJ2-2, with D tentatively TRBD2 (6 bases). V was pared by 7 bases and J by 5 bases, with 14 bases between. In germline, CDR1 is SNHLY, CDR2 FYNNEI. This CDR3 comprises 14 residues. CDR3 residues: CASIPGDWTGELFF. Written as DNA, the CDR3 is TGTGCCAGCATCCCGGGGGATTGGACCGGGGAGCTGTTTTTT.

The rearrangement joins TRBV18 to TRBJ2-5, with 9 nucleotides matching TRBD2. In germline, CDR1 is KGHSH, CDR2 LQKENI. The CDR3 totals 15 residues. After removal of 2 bases from V and 7 bases from J, the junction contained 8 bases not matched to a gene. The CDR3 bases are TGTGCCAGCTCACCAGCTAGCGGGAAAGAAGTGACCCAGTACTTC. Translating gives CASSPASGKEVTQYF.

The gene calls are TRBV11-2 and TRBJ1-1; D is ambiguous. Trimming removed 0 bases from V and 7 bases from J, with 9 bases in between. The CDR3 is 13 amino acids. Per the germline V gene, CDR1 is SGHAT and CDR2 is FQNNGV. The CDR3 reads CASSLEVAVEAFF. CDR3 DNA sequence: TGTGCCAGCAGCTTAGAGGTGGCCGTTGAAGCTTTCTTT.

The V gene is TRBV4-1, the J gene TRBJ2-7; TRBD1 or TRBD2 may be the D gene (7 bases each). Germline V CDR1 and CDR2: MGHRA, YSYEKL. The CDR3 has 15 amino acids. V was shortened by 4 bases and J by 2 bases, with 15 bases between the two germline ends. The CDR3 sequence is CASSPGGGLTYEQYF. The DNA for the CDR3 is TGCGCCAGCAGCCCAGGGGGAGGGCTAACCTACGAGCAGTACTTC.

This chain's CDR3 is CASSSNPGGGLGYTF. Here the CDR3 DNA reads TGTGCCAGCAGTTCGAACCCAGGGGGAGGTTTAGGCTACACCTTC. The chain is built from TRBV27 and TRBJ1-2; 7 bases are a match to TRBD1. V lost 4 bases, J lost 8 bases, and 13 bases stayed unmatched. The CDR3 runs 15 residues. Germline V gene data show CDR1 as MNHEY and CDR2 as SMNVEV (reference sequence).

V gene TRBV7-2 combines with J gene TRBJ2-5; D remains unclear. This CDR3 is 12 amino acids long. CDR1 is SGHTA and CDR2 is FQGNSA in the germline V gene. V gave up 5 bases and J gave up 6 bases, with 10 bases separating them. The CDR3 here is CASSPLGQTQYF. The CDR3 DNA reads as TGTGCCAGCAGCCCCCTTGGACAGACCCAGTACTTC.

The V gene is TRBV25-1, the J gene TRBJ1-2, with 9 bases matching TRBD1. CDR1 is MGHDK and CDR2 is SYGVNS in the germline V gene. V dropped 3 bases and J dropped 5; count of bases not matched to a gene: 4. This CDR3 comprises 14 residues. The CDR3 coding sequence is TGTGCCAGCAGTGAGACAGGGGGTGAATATGGCTACACCTTC. Its translation is CASSETGGEYGYTF.

This chain links TRBV27 with TRBJ1-2, with 8 bases aligning to TRBD1. Germline CDR1 MNHEY, CDR2 SMNVEV (reference sequence). V lost 0 bases to trimming and J lost 1 base; unmatched junction nucleotides: 1. This CDR3 is 15 amino acids long. CDR3 sequence: CASSLSGQVNYGYTF. The CDR3 DNA reads as TGTGCCAGCAGTTTATCGGGACAGGTTAACTATGGCTACACCTTC.

This clone is a singleton in its sample. It may be a read error: a sequence one base away is much more abundant. The CDR3 reads CASSPYRGETQYF. The CDR3 DNA sequence: TGTGCCAGCAGTCCCTACAGGGGGGAGACCCAGTACTTC. The rearrangement uses TRBV7-3 and TRBJ2-5; TRBD1 agrees at 8 bases. The CDR3 runs to 13 residues. V shed 6 bases, J shed 5 bases, and the junction held 5 bases outside the gene matches. From germline, CDR1 is SGHTA and CDR2 FQGTGA.

The CDR3 nucleotides are TGTGCCAGCAGGCTGGTAAGCGGGAGGCGCGATGAGCAGTTCTTC. As protein: CASRLVSGRRDEQFF. V gene TRBV5-5 combines with J gene TRBJ2-1; 9 bases align to TRBD2. Unmatched junction bases numbered 11, after V lost 5 bases and J lost 8 bases. Germline V gene data show CDR1 as SGHKS and CDR2 as YYEKEE (reference sequence). The CDR3 is made up of 15 amino acids.

This chain joins TRBV10-3 and TRBJ2-1; either TRBD1 or TRBD2 may fit D (5 bases each). CDR1 and CDR2 (germline): ENHRY, SYGVKD. The CDR3 runs to 14 residues. Trimming cost V 4 bases and J 9 bases, with 16 bases left between them. The DNA for the CDR3 is TGTGCCATCAGTGGCGTGGGACGGGGAATTGAGCAGTTCTTC. Amino acids: CAISGVGRGIEQFF.

The chain combines TRBV28 with TRBJ2-5; D remains ambiguous. The CDR3 has 11 amino acids. The V gene's germline CDR1 is MDHEN and CDR2 SYDVKM. V was pared by 10 bases and J by 4 bases, with 10 bases between. DNA for the CDR3: TGTGCCATCTCGCACGGAGAGACCCAGTACTTC. Translating gives CAISHGETQYF.